This T cell receptor (beta chain) is drawn from a study of blood T cell repertoires in COVID-19. Study as a whole: COVID-19 samples, acute and convalescent, were from the United States, Italy and Spain.

This clone has just one count. Sequencing was performed with immunoSEQ multiplex PCR; in TCRdb, only in-frame clones are kept and a portion is missing. The sample yields a few hundred thousand clones, roughly 85% seen once. Those who participated ranged in age from roughly 18 to 89 years and resided in some 24 US areas. Trimming at V came to 6 bases and at J to 11 bases, leaving 24 bases not matched to a gene. Germline lookup yields CDR1 SGHTA and CDR2 FQGTGA. The CDR3 consists of 18 residues. Sequenced sample: PBMCs or T cells enriched from blood (not recorded which). V and J are TRBV7-3 and TRBJ1-1; 10 bases map to TRBD1. The receptor's source is a middle-aged man who had been exposed to COVID-19. The CDR3 loop reads CASSGRLRFVGQGQIAFF. The CDR3 bases are TGTGCCAGCAGTGGACGACTTAGGTTTGTGGGACAGGGGCAAATTGCTTTCTTT. Using reference TRBV7-3 and TRBJ1-1 for the parts outside the CDR3, the full variable domain is GAGVSQTPSNKVTEKGKYVELRCDPISGHTALYWYRQSLGQGPEFLIYFQGTGAADDSGLPNDRFFAVRPEGSVSTLKIQRTERGDSAVYLCASSGRLRFVGQGQIAFFGQGTRLTVV.